This T cell receptor beta chain was captured in a study of T cells after yellow fever vaccination. Notes on the study in general: Reappearing after the booster were most of the clones from primary vaccination (roughly 96% CD4, approximately 86% CD8).

A single record per CDR3 protein comes from TCRdb applying MiXCR to the 5' RACE reads. The sample includes some 340,000 distinct CDR3 sequences, 9.5% to 12% of them seen just once. This clonotype occurred a few times. What it binds is unknown. Trimming cost V 2 bases and J 2 bases; bases outside gene matches: 5. From germline, CDR1 is SEHNR and CDR2 FQNEAQ (reference sequence). There are 15 residues in the CDR3. The chain is built from TRBV7-9 and TRBJ1-2; TRBD1 agrees at 7 bases. This sequence originates from a man in his late teens or twenties who received the YFV17D yellow fever vaccine. This material consisted of CD4+ T cells sorted from PBMCs, taken 45 days after the yellow fever booster vaccination. The CDR3 DNA reads as TGTGCCAGCAGCTTAAGCCCAGGGGGGAACTATGGCTACACCTTC. Translated: CASSLSPGGNYGYTF.